The 23 T cell receptor beta chains presented below share a single source sample, sequenced in a study of T cells of healthy individuals (dated by TCRdb to between 2018 and 2020). Receptors were amplified or captured by 5' RACE. Sequenced using an Illumina MiSeq. TCRdb applied fastp at Q25 and MiXCR to the public reads, then kept only in-frame beta chains. Each CDR3 protein appears once, grouped with its most common genes and DNA. Recorded for this sample are 40,000 to 65,000 distinct CDR3 sequences; over 12% of them occurred a single time. Together, the top ten hold about 15% of the sample. Receptors originate from a human donor in good health.

This clonotype was counted ten times or more. The J gene is TRBJ1-2, the V gene TRBV18, with D unclear. CDR1 is KGHSH and CDR2 is LQKENI in the germline V gene. V lost 0 bases to trimming and J lost 2 bases, with 13 bases between them. The CDR3 is made up of 16 amino acids. This chain's CDR3 is CASSPPSNRENYGYTF. CDR3 sequence (DNA): TGTGCCAGCTCACCACCTTCTAACAGAGAAAACTATGGCTACACCTTC.

V usage is TRBV2 and J usage is TRBJ1-4; a weak D match, TRBD1 (5 bases). Trimming removed 4 bases from V and 5 bases from J, with 11 bases in between. This CDR3 contains 14 residues. Germline V gives CDR1 SNHLY, CDR2 FYNNEI. The CDR3 reads CASSVSGFNEKLFF. CDR3 DNA: TGTGCCAGCAGTGTTTCAGGGTTCAATGAAAAACTGTTTTTT.

This rearrangement joins TRBV10-3 to TRBJ2-3; TRBD2 aligns across 13 bases. The J segment lost 4 bases and the V segment lost 6 bases, leaving 1 base of the junction unmatched. There are 14 residues in the CDR3. Germline values: CDR1 ENHRY, CDR2 SYGVKD. CDR3 amino acids: CAISGTSGADTQYF. The CDR3 bases are TGTGCCATCAGCGGGACTAGCGGGGCAGATACGCAGTATTTT.

The sample holds many counts of this clonotype. The chain links TRBV10-3 to TRBJ1-1, with D unresolved. The CDR3 is made up of 15 amino acids. Germline CDR1 reads ENHRY; CDR2 reads SYGVKD. The V end lost 2 bases, the J end lost 1 base, and 11 bases lay between the germline ends. The CDR3 loop is CAISEGRSANTEAFF. CDR3 DNA sequence: TGTGCCATCAGTGAGGGAAGATCGGCGAACACTGAAGCTTTCTTT.

The rearrangement joins TRBV25-1 to TRBJ2-5; unclear D gene. The CDR3 totals 13 residues. Germline-derived CDR1 and CDR2 are MGHDK and SYGVNS. Between the trimmed V and J ends, which lost 5 bases and 7 bases, there was a span of 14 bases. The CDR3 protein is CASSPDDHGTQYF. The CDR3 DNA reads TGTGCCAGCAGTCCTGACGACCACGGGACCCAGTACTTC.

The V and J genes are TRBV2 and TRBJ2-1, with D perhaps TRBD2 (6 bases). This CDR3 region has 14 residues. Trimming shortened V by 6 bases and J by 0 bases, and 9 bases separated the two germline ends. Germline V lookup: CDR1 SNHLY, CDR2 FYNNEI. DNA of the CDR3: TGTGCCAGCAGCCAGACTAGCTCCTACAATGAGCAGTTCTTC. As protein: CASSQTSSYNEQFF.

This clonotype was observed a handful of times. The chain recombines TRBV6-5 with TRBJ2-4; D not certain. The V end lost 6 bases, the J end lost 0 bases, and 12 bases lay between the germline ends. The CDR3 consists of 15 residues. The V gene's germline CDR1 is MNHEY and CDR2 SVGAGI. The DNA of the CDR3 is TGTGCCAGCAGCCCACGAGATATAGCCAAAAACATTCAGTACTTC. Translation: CASSPRDIAKNIQYF.

The rearrangement uses TRBV20-1 and TRBJ1-2; 8 nucleotides agree with TRBD1. V lost 3 bases, J lost 7 bases, and 13 bases stayed unmatched. Germline-derived CDR1 and CDR2 are DFQATT and SNEGSKA (reference sequence). This CDR3 contains 15 residues. The CDR3: CSASRGQGQLRGYTF. Here the CDR3 DNA reads TGCAGTGCTAGCCGAGGACAGGGTCAGCTCCGTGGCTACACCTTC.

This rearrangement joins TRBV7-9 to TRBJ2-7; D possibly corresponds to TRBD1 (6 bases). The CDR3 contains 14 residues. Germline V lookup: CDR1 SEHNR, CDR2 FQNEAQ (reference sequence). Trimming took 3 bases from V and 0 from J, leaving 9 bases between them. CDR3 protein: CASSFRDISYEQYF. As DNA, the CDR3 is TGTGCCAGCAGCTTCCGGGACATCTCCTACGAGCAGTACTTC.

A note on this clonotype: A much more abundant neighbour one base away suggests this may be a read error. The rearrangement links TRBV12-3 or TRBV12-4 to TRBJ2-1, with TRBD2 identical over 8 bases. V dropped 7 bases and J dropped 14; count of bases not matched to a gene: 7. This CDR3 contains 11 residues. The CDR3 DNA reads TGTGCCAGCATCCTAAGACTAGCGAAGTTCTTC. It specifies CASILRLAKFF.

The chain employs TRBV20-1 and TRBJ2-5; TRBD2 agrees at 7 bases. The CDR3 loop spans 18 amino acids. V was pared by 3 bases and J by 5 bases, with 21 bases of the junction left unmatched. Germline V CDR1 and CDR2: DFQATT, SNEGSKA (reference sequence). The CDR3 DNA reads TGCAGTGCTAGTAGGAGGGCGGGAGCCCTAAACCAATTGGAGACCCAGTACTTC. Translation: CSASRRAGALNQLETQYF.

This clonotype was found a few times. The chain recombines TRBV29-1 with TRBJ1-2; D is unresolved. From germline, CDR1 is SQVTM and CDR2 ANQGSEA. With 6 bases removed from V and 6 bases from J, the gap between germline ends came to 17 bases. The CDR3 has 13 amino acids. The CDR3 loop is CSVLIKTKNGYTF. The CDR3 DNA reads as TGCAGCGTGCTGATCAAAACCAAGAATGGCTACACCTTC.

This clonotype was detected ten times or more. CDR3 nucleotides: TGCAGTGCTACCTCAGCGGACACCACCGGGGAGCTGTTTTTT. It specifies CSATSADTTGELFF. The rearrangement links TRBV20-1 to TRBJ2-2; the D call may be TRBD1 or TRBD2 (5 bases each). V lost 4 bases to trimming and J lost 4 bases, with 13 bases between them. The CDR3 consists of 14 residues. From germline, CDR1 is DFQATT and CDR2 SNEGSKA (reference sequence).

This clonotype was detected ten times or more. The chain recombines TRBV20-1 with TRBJ2-7; the match to TRBD1 covers 8 bases. The CDR3 length is 14 residues. V was clipped by 6 bases and J by 7 bases; unmatched bases: 14. Germline V gives CDR1 DFQATT, CDR2 SNEGSKA (reference sequence). The CDR3 sequence is CSATLRDRLREQYF. DNA for the CDR3: TGCAGTGCGACGCTCCGGGACAGGTTAAGGGAGCAGTACTTC.

This clonotype was seen more than once but under ten times. The genes are TRBV20-1 and TRBJ2-3, with TRBD2 matching over 9 bases. With V trimmed by 5 bases and J by 0 bases, 12 bases remained unmatched. Germline CDR1 and CDR2: DFQATT and SNEGSKA (reference sequence). This CDR3 region has 17 residues. In DNA form, the CDR3 reads TGCAGTGCTTTGGGGCTAGCGGGGCAAGCTAGCACAGATACGCAGTATTTT. The encoded protein is CSALGLAGQASTDTQYF.

This clonotype has only a few counts. The rearrangement uses TRBV20-1 and TRBJ1-1, with D possibly matching TRBD1 (6 bases). CDR3 length: 12 amino acids. The V gene lost 5 bases and the J gene lost 2 bases, with 9 bases spanning the gap. The germline V gene has CDR1 DFQATT and CDR2 SNEGSKA (reference sequence). This CDR3 is CSAEGVNTEAFF. In nucleotides, the CDR3 is TGCAGTGCTGAGGGGGTCAACACTGAAGCTTTCTTT.

V gene TRBV7-2 combines with J gene TRBJ2-7; D call uncertain. Germline V gene data show CDR1 as SGHTA and CDR2 as FQGNSA. V lost 8 bases to trimming and J lost 4 bases, with 12 bases between them. CDR3 length equals 12 residues. The CDR3 bases are TGTGCCAGCGGTTTCGGGCGATACGAGCAGTACTTC. It translates to CASGFGRYEQYF.

This clonotype came up many times. The V gene is TRBV29-1, the J gene TRBJ2-7; D possibly corresponds to TRBD2 (5 bases). V lost 4 bases and J lost 1, with 8 bases in between. The CDR3 extends over 12 amino acids. Germline V gives CDR1 SQVTM, CDR2 ANQGSEA. The CDR3, as DNA: TGCAGCGTTGTACGGGGTTCCTACGAGCAGTACTTC. It specifies CSVVRGSYEQYF.

This clonotype was detected many times. This sequence joins TRBV4-3 and TRBJ2-7, with D perhaps assigned TRBD1 or TRBD2 (7 bases each). Per germline, CDR1 LGHNA and CDR2 YSLEER. V was trimmed by 3 bases and J by 4 bases, leaving 19 bases between them. There are 16 residues in the CDR3. The CDR3 nucleotides read TGCGCCAGCAGCCAGAGAGTGAGCGGGGACAGTTACGAGCAGTACTTC. It encodes CASSQRVSGDSYEQYF.

This clonotype turned up a few times. The V and J genes are TRBV7-2 and TRBJ2-5; 9 bases align to TRBD2. This CDR3 is built from 16 residues. V gave up 3 bases and J gave up 4 bases; unmatched junction bases: 9. Germline V gives CDR1 SGHTA, CDR2 FQGNSA. The CDR3 DNA sequence: TGTGCCAGCAGCTTTTTATCTGGCGGGAGGGGAGAGACCCAGTACTTC. Protein product: CASSFLSGGRGETQYF.

This clonotype was counted at least ten times. This chain uses TRBV7-2 with TRBJ2-3; perhaps TRBD2 as D (5 bases). Trimming left V 6 bases short and J 1 base short, with 11 bases between. This CDR3 has 14 amino acids. Germline assignment: CDR1 SGHTA and CDR2 FQGNSA. This chain's CDR3 is CASRTGSGTDTQYF. The DNA of the CDR3 is TGTGCCAGCAGGACGGGGTCAGGCACAGATACGCAGTATTTT.

This clonotype occurred a few times. V is TRBV12-3 or TRBV12-4 and J is TRBJ1-1, with a tentative D call TRBD1 (6 bases). The CDR3 covers 12 residues. Trimming left V 2 bases short and J 11 bases short, with 12 bases between. CDR3 DNA: TGTGCCAGCAGTTTAAGTTTGGGGGCGGCTTTCTTT. This gives the protein CASSLSLGAAFF.

This clonotype was detected many times. One end of the junction does not line up with germline, which may come from a read error. This sequence joins TRBV14 and TRBJ1-1; tentatively, D is TRBD1 (6 bases). Looked up from germline, CDR1 is SGHDN and CDR2 is FVKESK. The CDR3 covers 12 residues. CDR3 bases: TGTGCCGTGAGGGGCAGGGGCACTGAAGCTTTTTTT. Protein sequence: CAVRGRGTEAFF.